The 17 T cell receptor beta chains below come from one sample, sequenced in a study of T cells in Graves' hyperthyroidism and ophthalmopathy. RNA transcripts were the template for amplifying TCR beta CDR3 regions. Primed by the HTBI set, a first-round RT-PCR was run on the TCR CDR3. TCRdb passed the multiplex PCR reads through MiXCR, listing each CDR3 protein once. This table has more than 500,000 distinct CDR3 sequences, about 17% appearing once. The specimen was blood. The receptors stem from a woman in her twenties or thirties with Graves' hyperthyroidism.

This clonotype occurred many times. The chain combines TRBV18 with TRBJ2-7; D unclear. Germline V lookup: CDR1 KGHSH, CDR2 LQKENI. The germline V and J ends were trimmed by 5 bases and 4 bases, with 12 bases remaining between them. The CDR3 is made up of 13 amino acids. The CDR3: CASSDEAEYEQYF. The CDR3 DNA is TGTGCCAGCTCAGATGAAGCTGAATACGAGCAGTACTTC.

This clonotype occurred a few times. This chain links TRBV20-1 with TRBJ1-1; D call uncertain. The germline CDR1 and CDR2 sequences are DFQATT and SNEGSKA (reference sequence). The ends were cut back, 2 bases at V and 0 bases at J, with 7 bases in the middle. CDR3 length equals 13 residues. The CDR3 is CSARPYLNTEAFF. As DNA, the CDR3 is TGCAGTGCTAGACCCTATTTGAACACTGAAGCTTTCTTT.

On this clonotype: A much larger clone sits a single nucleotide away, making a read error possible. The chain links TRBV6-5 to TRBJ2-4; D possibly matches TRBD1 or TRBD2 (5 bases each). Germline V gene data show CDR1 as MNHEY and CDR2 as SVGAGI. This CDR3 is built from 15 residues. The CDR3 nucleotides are TGTGCCAGCAGTTACAGGGGCGCGGGCGCTGACATTCAGCACTTC. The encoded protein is CASSYRGAGADIQHF.

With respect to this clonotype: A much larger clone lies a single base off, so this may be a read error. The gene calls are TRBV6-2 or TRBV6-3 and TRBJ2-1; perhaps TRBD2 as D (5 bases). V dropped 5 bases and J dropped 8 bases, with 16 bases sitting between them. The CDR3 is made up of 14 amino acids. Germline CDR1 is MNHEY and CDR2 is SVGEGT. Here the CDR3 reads CASSESGSRDEQFF. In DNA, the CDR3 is TGTGCCAGCAGTGAGTCGGGATCACGGGATGAGCAGTTCTTC.

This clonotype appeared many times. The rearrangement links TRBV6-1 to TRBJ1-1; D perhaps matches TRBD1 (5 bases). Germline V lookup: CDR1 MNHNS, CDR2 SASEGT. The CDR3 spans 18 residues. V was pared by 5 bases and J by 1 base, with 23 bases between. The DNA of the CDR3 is TGTGCCAGCAGTCAATGGGGCCTGGGGGGGTTGAAGAACACTGAAGCTTTCTTT. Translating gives CASSQWGLGGLKNTEAFF.

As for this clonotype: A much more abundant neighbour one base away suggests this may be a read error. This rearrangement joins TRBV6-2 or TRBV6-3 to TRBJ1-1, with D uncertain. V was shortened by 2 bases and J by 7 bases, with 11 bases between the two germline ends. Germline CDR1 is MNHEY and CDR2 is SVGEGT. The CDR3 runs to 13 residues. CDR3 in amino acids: CASSYGQRGEAFF. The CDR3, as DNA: TGTGCCAGCAGTTACGGGCAGAGAGGTGAAGCTTTCTTT.

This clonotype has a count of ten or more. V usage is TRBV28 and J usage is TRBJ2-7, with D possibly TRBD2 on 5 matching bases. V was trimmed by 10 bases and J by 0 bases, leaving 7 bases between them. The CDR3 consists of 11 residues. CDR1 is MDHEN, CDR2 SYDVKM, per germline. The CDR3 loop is CATGDSYEQYF. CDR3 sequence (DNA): TGTGCCACCGGGGACTCCTACGAGCAGTACTTC.

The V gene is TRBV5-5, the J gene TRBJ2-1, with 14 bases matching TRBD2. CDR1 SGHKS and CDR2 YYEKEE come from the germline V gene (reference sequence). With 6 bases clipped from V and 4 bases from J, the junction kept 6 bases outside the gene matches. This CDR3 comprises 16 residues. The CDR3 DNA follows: TGTGCCAGCACTACGGGACTAGCGGGAGCGTACAATGAGCAGTTCTTC. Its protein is CASTTGLAGAYNEQFF. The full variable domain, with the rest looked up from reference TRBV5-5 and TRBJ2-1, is DAGVTQSPTHLIKTRGQQVTLRCSPISGHKSVSWYQQVLGQGPQFIFQYYEKEERGRGNFPDRFSARQFPNYSSELNVNALLLGDSALYLCASTTGLAGAYNEQFFGPGTRLTVL.

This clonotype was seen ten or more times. The CDR3 DNA sequence: TGTGCCAGCGGAGCGGGCCTCTCCTACGAGCAGTACTTC. It translates to CASGAGLSYEQYF. This chain links TRBV6-1 with TRBJ2-7; possibly TRBD2 for D (6 bases). V was trimmed by 8 bases and J by 0 bases, leaving 11 bases between them. Germline CDR1 reads MNHNS; CDR2 reads SASEGT. The CDR3 sequence is 13 residues long.

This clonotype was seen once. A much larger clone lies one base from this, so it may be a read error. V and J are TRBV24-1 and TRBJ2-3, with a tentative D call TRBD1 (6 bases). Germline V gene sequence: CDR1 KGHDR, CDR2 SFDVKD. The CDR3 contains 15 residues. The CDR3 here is CATQGRMTITDTRYF. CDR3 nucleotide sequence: TGTGCCACCCAGGGGCGGATGACAATCACAGATACGCGGTATTTT.

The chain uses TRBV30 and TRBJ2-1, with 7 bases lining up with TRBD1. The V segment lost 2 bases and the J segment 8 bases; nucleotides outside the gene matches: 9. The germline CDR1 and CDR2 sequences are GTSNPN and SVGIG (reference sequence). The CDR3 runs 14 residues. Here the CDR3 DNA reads TGTGCCTGGAGTAGGGGACAGAGAGGGGATGAGCAGTTCTTC. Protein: CAWSRGQRGDEQFF.

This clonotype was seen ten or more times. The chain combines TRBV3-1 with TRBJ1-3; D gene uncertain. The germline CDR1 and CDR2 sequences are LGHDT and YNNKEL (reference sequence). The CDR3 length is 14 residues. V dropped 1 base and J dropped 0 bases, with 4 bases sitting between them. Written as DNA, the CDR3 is TGTGCCAGCAGCCAAGCGAGCTCTGGAAACACCATATATTTT. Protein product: CASSQASSGNTIYF. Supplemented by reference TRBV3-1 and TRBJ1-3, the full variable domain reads DTAVSQTPKYLVTQMGNDKSIKCEQNLGHDTMYWYKQDSKKFLKIMFSYNNKELIINETVPNRFSPKSPDKAHLNLHINSLELGDSAVYFCASSQASSGNTIYFGEGSWLTVV.

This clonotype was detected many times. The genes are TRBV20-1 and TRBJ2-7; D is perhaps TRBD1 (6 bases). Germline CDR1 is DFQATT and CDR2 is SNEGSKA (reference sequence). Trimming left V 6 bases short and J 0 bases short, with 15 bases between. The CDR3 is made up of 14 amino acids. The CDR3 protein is CSAIDRLNSYEQYF. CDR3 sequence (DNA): TGCAGTGCGATAGACAGGCTGAACTCCTACGAGCAGTACTTC.

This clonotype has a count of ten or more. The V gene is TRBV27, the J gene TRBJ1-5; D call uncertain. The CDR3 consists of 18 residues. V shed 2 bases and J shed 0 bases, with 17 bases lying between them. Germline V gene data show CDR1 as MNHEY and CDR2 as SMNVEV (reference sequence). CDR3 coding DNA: TGTGCCAGCAGTTTACGGGCAGAAGAAAGATCTAGCAATCAGCCCCAGCATTTT. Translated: CASSLRAEERSSNQPQHF.

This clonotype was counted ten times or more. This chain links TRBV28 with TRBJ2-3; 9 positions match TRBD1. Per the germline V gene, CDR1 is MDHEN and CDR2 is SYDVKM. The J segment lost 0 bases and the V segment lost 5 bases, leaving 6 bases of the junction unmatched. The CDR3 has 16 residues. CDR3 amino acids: CASSLRTGASTDTQYF. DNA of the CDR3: TGTGCCAGCAGTCTACGGACAGGGGCCAGCACAGATACGCAGTATTTT. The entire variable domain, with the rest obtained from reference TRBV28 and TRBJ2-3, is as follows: DVKVTQSSRYLVKRTGEKVFLECVQDMDHENMFWYRQDPGLGLRLIYFSYDVKMKEKGDIPEGYSVSREKKERFSLILESASTNQTSMYLCASSLRTGASTDTQYFGPGTRLTVL.

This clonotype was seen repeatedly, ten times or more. CDR3 in DNA: TGTGCCAGCAGCGTCGACAGGGAGAAGATGAACACTGAAGCTTTCTTT. Translated: CASSVDREKMNTEAFF. The rearrangement uses TRBV2 and TRBJ1-1, with 7 bases lining up with TRBD1. The J segment lost 0 bases and the V segment lost 6 bases, leaving 10 bases of the junction unmatched. Germline CDR1 reads SNHLY; CDR2 reads FYNNEI. The CDR3 totals 16 residues. Using reference TRBV2 and TRBJ1-1 for the parts outside the CDR3, the full variable domain is EPEVTQTPSHQVTQMGQEVILRCVPISNHLYFYWYRQILGQKVEFLVSFYNNEISEKSEIFDDQFSVERPDGSNFTLKIRSTKLEDSAMYFCASSVDREKMNTEAFFGQGTRLTVV.

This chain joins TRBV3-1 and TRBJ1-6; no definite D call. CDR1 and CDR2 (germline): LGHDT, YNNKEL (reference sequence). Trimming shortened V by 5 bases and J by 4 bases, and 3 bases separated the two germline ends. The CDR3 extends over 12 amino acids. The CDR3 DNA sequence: TGTGCCAGCAGCAGGTATAATTCACCCCTCCACTTT. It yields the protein CASSRYNSPLHF. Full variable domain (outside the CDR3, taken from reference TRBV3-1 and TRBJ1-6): DTAVSQTPKYLVTQMGNDKSIKCEQNLGHDTMYWYKQDSKKFLKIMFSYNNKELIINETVPNRFSPKSPDKAHLNLHINSLELGDSAVYFCASSRYNSPLHFGNGTRLTVT.